This is a list of T cell receptor beta chains from one sample in a study of cytomegalovirus exposure and HLA in healthy donors. Method: immunoSEQ multiplex PCR; TCRdb's copy keeps in-frame clones and lacks some. The table shows roughly 180,000 clones, with about four fifths occurring only once. Sequenced material: PBMCs. The receptors here all came from a male donor in good health and CMV-seronegative. Each CDR3 is given with its conserved first and last residue. Each record gives: D gene, J gene, V gene, clone size, CDR3 DNA, CDR3 protein. A D gene is named only where the DNA matches it firmly. Size values are once, few and many counts, or a class for expanded clones, and some rows have none.

D: TRBD1
J: TRBJ1-2
V: TRBV7-2
size: -
DNA: TGTGCCAGCAGGTTAACAGGGGATTACTATGGCTACACCTTC
CDR3: CASRLTGDYYGYTF

D: -
J: TRBJ2-7
V: TRBV9
size: -
DNA: TGTGCCAGCAGCGTAAGGGCAGGGGCCTACGAGCAGTACTTC
CDR3: CASSVRAGAYEQYF

D: -
J: TRBJ2-7
V: TRBV11-2
size: -
DNA: TGTGCCAGCAGCTTTAGCCCCCCCGGGCAGTACTTC
CDR3: CASSFSPPGQYF

D: -
J: TRBJ2-3
V: TRBV19
size: -
DNA: TGTGCCAGTAGTACACAGGGTTCAGATACGCAGTATTTT
CDR3: CASSTQGSDTQYF

D: -
J: TRBJ2-1
V: TRBV18
size: -
DNA: TGTGCCAGCTCACCACTGATCGCGTTGAGGGATGAGCAGTTCTTC
CDR3: CASSPLIALRDEQFF

D: -
J: TRBJ2-2
V: TRBV2
size: once
DNA: TGTGCCAGCCAAAAAACGTCCAGGGTGGAGAACGGGGAGCTGTTTTTT
CDR3: CASQKTSRVENGELFF

D: -
J: TRBJ1-2
V: TRBV5-6
size: few
DNA: TGTGCCAGCAGCCCGGGAATTACCCGTGGCTACACCTTC
CDR3: CASSPGITRGYTF

D: -
J: TRBJ1-6
V: TRBV7-8
size: -
DNA: TGTGCCAGCAGCCCTCAACAGGGATCGAATAATTCACCCCTCCACTTT
CDR3: CASSPQQGSNNSPLHF

D: TRBD2
J: TRBJ2-3
V: TRBV4-3
size: -
DNA: TGCGCCAGCAGCCTGAGGGAGGGGACAGATACGCAGTATTTT
CDR3: CASSLREGTDTQYF

D: -
J: TRBJ2-7
V: TRBV4-3
size: -
DNA: TGCGCCAGCAGAAAGGTAGCGAGATCTACCGATTACGAGCAGTACTTC
CDR3: CASRKVARSTDYEQYF

D: TRBD1
J: TRBJ2-7
V: TRBV7-6
size: few
DNA: TGTGCCAGCAGCTTTACAGGGGGCGAAGGGCAGTACTTC
CDR3: CASSFTGGEGQYF

D: TRBD2
J: TRBJ2-3
V: TRBV6-6
size: -
DNA: TGTGCCAGCAGTTACGGGGCGGGGGGACTCACAGATACGCAGTATTTT
CDR3: CASSYGAGGLTDTQYF

D: TRBD2
J: TRBJ2-3
V: TRBV9
size: -
DNA: TGTGCCAGCAGCGTTCAATCAGCGGGAGGGTCTACAGATACGCAGTATTTT
CDR3: CASSVQSAGGSTDTQYF

D: TRBD1
J: TRBJ1-2
V: TRBV29-1
size: -
DNA: TGCAGCGTTGAAAGGGGGACAGGAGCTTTCTATGGCTACACCTTC
CDR3: CSVERGTGAFYGYTF

D: TRBD1
J: TRBJ1-5
V: TRBV28
size: -
DNA: TGTGCCAGCAGTCCAGGACAGGGCGGCAATCAGCCCCAGCATTTT
CDR3: CASSPGQGGNQPQHF

D: -
J: TRBJ2-7
V: TRBV5-6
size: -
DNA: TGTGCCAGCAGCTTGGCTGGGGGGTACTCCTACGAGCAGTACTTC
CDR3: CASSLAGGYSYEQYF

D: -
J: TRBJ1-1
V: TRBV15
size: once
DNA: TGTGCCACCAGCAAGGGTGGGCAGGACATGGATGCTTTCTTT
CDR3: CATSKGGQDMDAFF

D: -
J: TRBJ2-3
V: TRBV5-4
size: few
DNA: TGTGCCAGCAGCGTTGACAGGACTAGCACAGATACGCAGTATTTT
CDR3: CASSVDRTSTDTQYF

D: TRBD2
J: TRBJ2-5
V: TRBV23-1
size: -
DNA: TGCGCCAGCAGTTCGGGAGGGACTAGCGAGGTTCGGGAGACCCAGTACTTC
CDR3: CASSSGGTSEVRETQYF

D: -
J: TRBJ2-3
V: TRBV6-5
size: -
DNA: TGTGCCAGCACCAATCTAGCTAGCACAGATACGCAGTATTTT
CDR3: CASTNLASTDTQYF

D: -
J: TRBJ1-1
V: TRBV19
size: -
DNA: TGTGCCACCCAAGTTCGGGGGATGGACACTGAAGCTTTCTTT
CDR3: CATQVRGMDTEAFF

D: -
J: TRBJ1-1
V: TRBV7-2
size: once
DNA: TGTGCCAGCAGCTTAGCGTGGGCACCCCCTGAAGCTTTCTTT
CDR3: CASSLAWAPPEAFF

D: -
J: TRBJ2-7
V: TRBV19
size: -
DNA: TGTGCCAGTAGTCGAAGTAGTGAGGTGTACTTC
CDR3: CASSRSSEVYF

D: -
J: TRBJ1-1
V: TRBV7-9
size: few
DNA: TGTGCCAGCAGCCCCCTACAGGGTGCGGACACTGAAGCTTTCTTT
CDR3: CASSPLQGADTEAFF

D: TRBD2
J: TRBJ2-1
V: TRBV7-9
size: few
DNA: TGTGCCAGCAGCTTGCCTAGACTAGCGGGCTCCTACAATGAGCAGTTCTTC
CDR3: CASSLPRLAGSYNEQFF

D: TRBD2
J: TRBJ2-1
V: TRBV9
size: -
DNA: TGTGCCAGCAGCGCTAGACTAGCGGGACCCTACAATGAGCAGTTCTTC
CDR3: CASSARLAGPYNEQFF

D: TRBD1
J: TRBJ2-1
V: TRBV6-4
size: -
DNA: TGTGCCAGCAGTGACTCGGCGCGGGACAGGGGGAAAAATGAGCAGTTCTTC
CDR3: CASSDSARDRGKNEQFF

D: TRBD2
J: TRBJ2-7
V: TRBV4-1
size: few
DNA: TGCGCCAGCAGCCCCCTCGGGACTAGAGGGTACGAGCAGTACTTC
CDR3: CASSPLGTRGYEQYF

D: TRBD2
J: TRBJ2-7
V: TRBV5-4
size: -
DNA: TGTGCCAGCAGCTTTTTAGCGGGAGGGCCATCCTACGAGCAGTACTTC
CDR3: CASSFLAGGPSYEQYF

D: -
J: TRBJ1-1
V: TRBV7-9
size: -
DNA: TGTGCCAGCAGCTTAAGTTTAGGACAGAACACTGAAGCTTTCTTT
CDR3: CASSLSLGQNTEAFF

D: TRBD1
J: TRBJ1-2
V: TRBV6-1
size: few
DNA: TGTGCCAGCAGTGGGGACAGGGTAACAAAACCCTATGGCTACACCTTC
CDR3: CASSGDRVTKPYGYTF

D: TRBD1
J: TRBJ2-4
V: TRBV28
size: -
DNA: TGTGCCACCCGACCGGGACAGATAAACATTCAGTACTTC
CDR3: CATRPGQINIQYF

D: TRBD2
J: TRBJ2-5
V: TRBV7-2
size: -
DNA: TGTGCCAGCAGCCCCCCTAGCGGGGGTCGGCAAGAGACCCAGTACTTC
CDR3: CASSPPSGGRQETQYF

D: TRBD1
J: TRBJ2-7
V: TRBV9
size: -
DNA: TGTGCCAGCAGCGTGGAGACCGGGACAGGGAGCTACGAGCAGTACTTC
CDR3: CASSVETGTGSYEQYF

D: -
J: TRBJ1-2
V: TRBV5-6
size: -
DNA: TGTGCCAGCAGCTCACGACAGAACTATGGCTACACCTTC
CDR3: CASSSRQNYGYTF

D: TRBD2
J: TRBJ2-7
V: TRBV29-1
size: -
DNA: TGCAGCGTTTCCGGGACTAGCGGATACTACGAGCAGTACTTC
CDR3: CSVSGTSGYYEQYF

D: TRBD1
J: TRBJ1-5
V: TRBV10-1
size: few
DNA: TGCGCCAGCAGTGGTAAACAGGGGGGAAATCTAAAATATAGCAATCAGCCCCAGCATTTT
CDR3: CASSGKQGGNLKYSNQPQHF

D: -
J: TRBJ1-2
V: TRBV6-6
size: few
DNA: TGTGCCAGCAGTGCTGGCCCTTACTACACCTTC
CDR3: CASSAGPYYTF

D: TRBD1
J: TRBJ2-1
V: TRBV2
size: -
DNA: TGTGCCAGCAGTCTGGACAGGGTATCCTACAATGAGCAGTTCTTC
CDR3: CASSLDRVSYNEQFF

D: TRBD1
J: TRBJ1-5
V: TRBV28
size: -
DNA: TGTGCCAGCAGTTTACCGACAGGGGACAATCAGCCCCAGCATTTT
CDR3: CASSLPTGDNQPQHF

D: TRBD1
J: TRBJ1-4
V: TRBV4-3
size: -
DNA: TGCGCCAGCAGCCAAGATTTAAAACAGGGGGGTGAAAAACTGTTTTTT
CDR3: CASSQDLKQGGEKLFF

D: TRBD1
J: TRBJ2-1
V: TRBV30
size: -
DNA: TGTGCCTGGAGTTCCTGGGACAGGGGGTCGCCAATGAAGCAGTTCTTC
CDR3: CAWSSWDRGSPMKQFF

D: TRBD1
J: TRBJ2-7
V: TRBV19
size: -
DNA: TGTGCCAGTAGTCTCCCGGGACAGGGGGTCTACGAGCAGTACTTC
CDR3: CASSLPGQGVYEQYF

D: TRBD1
J: TRBJ2-3
V: TRBV5-1
size: -
DNA: TGCGCCAGCAGCTCGCCCGGGACAGGGGGCACAGATACGCAGTATTTT
CDR3: CASSSPGTGGTDTQYF

D: -
J: TRBJ2-7
V: TRBV27
size: -
DNA: TGTGCCAGCAGTTTGTCGAGGCTCTCCTACGAGCAGTACTTC
CDR3: CASSLSRLSYEQYF

D: TRBD1
J: TRBJ2-5
V: TRBV10-3
size: once
DNA: TGTGCCAGCGCTGGGACAGGGGGCTGGGAGACCCAGTACTTC
CDR3: CASAGTGGWETQYF

D: TRBD1
J: TRBJ1-4
V: TRBV28
size: -
DNA: TGTGCCAGCAGGCAGACAGGGACTGAAAAACTGTTTTTT
CDR3: CASRQTGTEKLFF

D: TRBD1
J: TRBJ1-5
V: TRBV5-1
size: -
DNA: TGCGCCAGCAGTTATACAGGGGGTGGGCAGCCCCAGCATTTT
CDR3: CASSYTGGGQPQHF

D: -
J: TRBJ2-7
V: TRBV6-5
size: -
DNA: TGTGCCAGCAGTTACGGCGGGCAGCTCTCCTACGAGCAGTACTTC
CDR3: CASSYGGQLSYEQYF

D: TRBD2
J: TRBJ2-5
V: TRBV5-4
size: -
DNA: TGTGCCAGCAGCTTGTGGGGGGGAGGGATATCAGAGACCCAGTACTTC
CDR3: CASSLWGGGISETQYF

D: -
J: TRBJ1-5
V: TRBV7-9
size: -
DNA: TGTGCCAGCAGCTTCTACGGGAGCAATCAGCCCCAGCATTTT
CDR3: CASSFYGSNQPQHF

D: -
J: TRBJ2-7
V: TRBV28
size: -
DNA: TGTGCCAGCATTTCCCAGCGGGCCTCCTACGAGCAGTACTTC
CDR3: CASISQRASYEQYF

D: -
J: TRBJ2-6
V: TRBV6-6
size: few
DNA: TGTGCCGGGAGCAACTCTGGGGCCAACGTCCTGACTTTC
CDR3: CAGSNSGANVLTF